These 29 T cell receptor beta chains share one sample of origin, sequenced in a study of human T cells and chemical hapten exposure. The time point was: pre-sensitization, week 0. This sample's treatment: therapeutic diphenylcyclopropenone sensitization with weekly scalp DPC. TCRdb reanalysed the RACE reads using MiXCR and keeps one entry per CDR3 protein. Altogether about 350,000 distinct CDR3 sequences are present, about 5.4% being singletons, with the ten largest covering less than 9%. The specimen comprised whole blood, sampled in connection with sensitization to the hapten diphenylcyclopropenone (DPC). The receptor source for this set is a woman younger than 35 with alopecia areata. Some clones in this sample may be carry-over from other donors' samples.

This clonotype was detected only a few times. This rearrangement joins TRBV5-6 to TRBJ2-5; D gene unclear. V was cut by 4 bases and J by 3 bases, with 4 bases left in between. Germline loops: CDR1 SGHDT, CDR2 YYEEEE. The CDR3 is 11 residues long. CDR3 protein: CASSKEETQYF. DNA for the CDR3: TGTGCCAGCAGCAAGGAAGAGACCCAGTACTTC.

In DNA, the CDR3 is TGCGCCAGCAGCTTGGTTTACCTCGCCCAGGGGGGCGGAGAGACCCAGTACTTC. Its protein product is CASSLVYLAQGGGETQYF. The gene calls are TRBV5-1 and TRBJ2-5, with a possible D match to TRBD1 (7 bases). V lost 0 bases and J lost 4, with 22 bases in between. CDR1 and CDR2 (germline): SGHRS, YFSETQ. This CDR3 has 18 residues.

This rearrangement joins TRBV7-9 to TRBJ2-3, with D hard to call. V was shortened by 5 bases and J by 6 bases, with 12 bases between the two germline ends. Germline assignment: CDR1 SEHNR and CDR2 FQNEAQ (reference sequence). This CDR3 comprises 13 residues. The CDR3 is CASSGPQQDTQYF. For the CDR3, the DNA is TGTGCCAGCAGCGGGCCGCAGCAGGATACGCAGTATTTT.

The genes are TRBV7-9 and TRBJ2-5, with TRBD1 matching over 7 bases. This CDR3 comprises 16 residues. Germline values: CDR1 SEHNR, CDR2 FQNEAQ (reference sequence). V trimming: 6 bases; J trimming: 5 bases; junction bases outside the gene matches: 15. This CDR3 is CASSTRTGWWEETQYF. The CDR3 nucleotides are TGTGCCAGCAGTACAAGGACAGGATGGTGGGAGGAGACCCAGTACTTC.

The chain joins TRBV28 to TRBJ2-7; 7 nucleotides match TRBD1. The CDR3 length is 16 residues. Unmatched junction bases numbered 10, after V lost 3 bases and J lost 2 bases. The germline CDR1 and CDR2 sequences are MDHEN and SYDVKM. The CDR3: CASSFSGQTITYEQYF. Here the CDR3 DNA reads TGTGCCAGCAGTTTTTCGGGACAGACAATCACCTACGAGCAGTACTTC.

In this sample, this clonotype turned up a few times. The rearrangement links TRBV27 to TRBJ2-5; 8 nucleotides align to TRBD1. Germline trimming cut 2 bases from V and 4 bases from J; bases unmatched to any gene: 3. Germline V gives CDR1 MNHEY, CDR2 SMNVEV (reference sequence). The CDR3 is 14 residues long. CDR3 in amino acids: CASSLQGAGETQYF. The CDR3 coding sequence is TGTGCCAGCAGTTTACAGGGGGCTGGAGAGACCCAGTACTTC.

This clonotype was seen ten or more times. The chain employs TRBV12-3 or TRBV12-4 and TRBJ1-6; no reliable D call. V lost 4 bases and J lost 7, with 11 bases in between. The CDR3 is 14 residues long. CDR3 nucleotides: TGTGCCAGCAGTTACGCTAACCCCAATTCACCCCTCCACTTT. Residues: CASSYANPNSPLHF.

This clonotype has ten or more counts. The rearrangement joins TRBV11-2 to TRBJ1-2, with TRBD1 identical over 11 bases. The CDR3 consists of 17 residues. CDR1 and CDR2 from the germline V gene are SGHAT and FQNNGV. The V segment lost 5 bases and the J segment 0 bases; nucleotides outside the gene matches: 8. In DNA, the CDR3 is TGTGCCAGCAGCCCCGGACAGGGGGCGAAAGCTAACTATGGCTACACCTTC. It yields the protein CASSPGQGAKANYGYTF.

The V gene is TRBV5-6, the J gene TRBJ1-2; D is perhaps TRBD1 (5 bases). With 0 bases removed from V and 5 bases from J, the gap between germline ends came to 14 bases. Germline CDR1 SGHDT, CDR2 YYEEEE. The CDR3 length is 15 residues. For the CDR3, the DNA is TGTGCCAGCAGCTTGGAGGGCAGGGAGTCATATGGCTACACCTTC. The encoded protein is CASSLEGRESYGYTF.

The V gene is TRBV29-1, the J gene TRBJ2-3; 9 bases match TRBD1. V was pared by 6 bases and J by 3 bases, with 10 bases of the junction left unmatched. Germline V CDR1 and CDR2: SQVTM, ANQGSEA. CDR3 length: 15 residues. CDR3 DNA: TGCAGCGTACCTACGGACAGGGGAGTGACAGATACGCAGTATTTT. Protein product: CSVPTDRGVTDTQYF.

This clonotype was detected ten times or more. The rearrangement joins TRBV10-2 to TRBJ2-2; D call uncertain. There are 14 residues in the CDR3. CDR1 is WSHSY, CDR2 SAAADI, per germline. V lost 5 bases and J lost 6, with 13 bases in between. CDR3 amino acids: CASSLNRVAGELFF. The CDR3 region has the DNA TGCGCCAGCAGTCTGAATAGAGTCGCCGGGGAGCTGTTTTTT.

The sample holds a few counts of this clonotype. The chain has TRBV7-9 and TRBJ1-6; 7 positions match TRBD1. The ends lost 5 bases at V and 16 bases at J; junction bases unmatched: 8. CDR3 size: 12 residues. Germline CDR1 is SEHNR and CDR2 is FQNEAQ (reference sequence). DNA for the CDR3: TGTGCCAGCAGCCCCGAGGACAGGCCTCTCCACTTT. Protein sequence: CASSPEDRPLHF.

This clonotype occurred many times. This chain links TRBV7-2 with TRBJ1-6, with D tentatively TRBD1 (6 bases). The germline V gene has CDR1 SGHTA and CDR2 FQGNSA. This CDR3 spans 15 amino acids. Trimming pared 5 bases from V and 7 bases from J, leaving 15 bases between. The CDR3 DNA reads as TGTGCCAGCAGCCCCGAGCAGGGGTTGAATTCACCCCTCCACTTT. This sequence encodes CASSPEQGLNSPLHF.

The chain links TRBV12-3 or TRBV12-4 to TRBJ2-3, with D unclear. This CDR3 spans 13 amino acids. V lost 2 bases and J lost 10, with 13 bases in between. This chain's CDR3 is CASSLFTTAPQYF. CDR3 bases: TGTGCCAGCAGTTTATTCACCACCGCACCGCAGTATTTT.

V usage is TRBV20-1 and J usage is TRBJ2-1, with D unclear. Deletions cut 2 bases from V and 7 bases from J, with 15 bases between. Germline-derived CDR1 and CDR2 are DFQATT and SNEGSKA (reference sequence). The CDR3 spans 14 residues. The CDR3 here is CSARSSSMINEQFF. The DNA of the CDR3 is TGCAGTGCTAGATCCTCCAGTATGATAAATGAGCAGTTCTTC.

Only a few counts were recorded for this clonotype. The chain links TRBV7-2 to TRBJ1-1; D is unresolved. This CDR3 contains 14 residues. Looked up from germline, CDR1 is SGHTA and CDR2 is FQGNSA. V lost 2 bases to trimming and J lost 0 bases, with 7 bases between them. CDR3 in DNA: TGTGCCAGCAGCTTAACAGTACTGAACACTGAAGCTTTCTTT. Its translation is CASSLTVLNTEAFF.

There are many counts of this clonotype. The CDR3 is CASSRGWGLSYEQYF. Here the CDR3 DNA reads TGTGCCAGCAGTCGAGGATGGGGCCTGTCCTACGAGCAGTACTTC. The rearrangement uses TRBV6-2 or TRBV6-3 and TRBJ2-7; D perhaps matches TRBD1 (5 bases). Germline V lookup: CDR1 MNHEY, CDR2 SVGEGT. The CDR3 sequence is 15 residues long. V was clipped by 5 bases and J by 1 base, with 15 bases between them.

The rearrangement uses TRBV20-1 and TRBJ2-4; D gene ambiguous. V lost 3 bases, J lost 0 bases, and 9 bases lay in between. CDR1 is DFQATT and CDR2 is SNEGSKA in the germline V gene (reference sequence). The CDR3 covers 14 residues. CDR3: CSASDILAKNIQYF. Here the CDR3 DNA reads TGCAGTGCTAGTGACATCCTAGCCAAAAACATTCAGTACTTC.

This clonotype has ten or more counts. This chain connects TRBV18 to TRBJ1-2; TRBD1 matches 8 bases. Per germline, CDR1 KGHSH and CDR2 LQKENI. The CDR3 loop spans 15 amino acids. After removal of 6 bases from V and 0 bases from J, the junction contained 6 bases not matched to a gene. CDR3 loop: CASSLTGGSNYGYTF. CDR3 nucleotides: TGTGCCAGCTCCCTTACAGGGGGATCTAACTATGGCTACACCTTC.

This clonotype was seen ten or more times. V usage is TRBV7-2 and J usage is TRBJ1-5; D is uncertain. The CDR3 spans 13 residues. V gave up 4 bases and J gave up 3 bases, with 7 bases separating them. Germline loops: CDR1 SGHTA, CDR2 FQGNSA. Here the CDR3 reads CASSSLHNQPQHF. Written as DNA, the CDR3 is TGTGCCAGCAGCTCCCTGCACAATCAGCCCCAGCATTTT.

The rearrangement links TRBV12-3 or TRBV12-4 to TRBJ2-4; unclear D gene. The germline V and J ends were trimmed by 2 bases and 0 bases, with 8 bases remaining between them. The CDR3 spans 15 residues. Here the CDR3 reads CASSLSGLAKNIQYF. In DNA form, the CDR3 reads TGTGCCAGCAGTTTAAGTGGATTAGCCAAAAACATTCAGTACTTC.

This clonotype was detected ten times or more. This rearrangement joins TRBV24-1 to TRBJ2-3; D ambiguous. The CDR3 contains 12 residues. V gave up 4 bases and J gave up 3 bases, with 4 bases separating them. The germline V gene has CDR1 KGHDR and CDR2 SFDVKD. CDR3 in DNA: TGTGCCACCAGTGAAGAGACAGATACGCAGTATTTT. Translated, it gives CATSEETDTQYF.

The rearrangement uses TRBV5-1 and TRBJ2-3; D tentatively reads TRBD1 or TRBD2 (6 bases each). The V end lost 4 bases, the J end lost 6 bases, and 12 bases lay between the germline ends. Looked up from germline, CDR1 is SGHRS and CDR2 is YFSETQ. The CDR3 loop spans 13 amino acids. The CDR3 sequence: CASSLEGGDTQYF. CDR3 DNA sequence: TGCGCCAGCAGCCTGGAAGGGGGGGATACGCAGTATTTT.

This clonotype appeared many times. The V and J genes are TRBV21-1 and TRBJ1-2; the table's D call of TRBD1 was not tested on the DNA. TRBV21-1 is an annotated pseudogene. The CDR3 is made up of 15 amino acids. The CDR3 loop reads CASSNPVRGSYGYTF. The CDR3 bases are TGTGCCAGCAGCAATCCGGTCAGGGGATCTTATGGCTACACCTTC.

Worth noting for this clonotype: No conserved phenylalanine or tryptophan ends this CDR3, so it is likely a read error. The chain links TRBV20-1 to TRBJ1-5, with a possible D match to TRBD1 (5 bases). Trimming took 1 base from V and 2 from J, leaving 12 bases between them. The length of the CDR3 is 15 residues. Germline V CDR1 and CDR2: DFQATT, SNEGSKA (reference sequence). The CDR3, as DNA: TGCAGTGCTAGAGTACAGGAGGGTCGCAATCAGCCCCAGCATTCT. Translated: CSARVQEGRNQPQHS.

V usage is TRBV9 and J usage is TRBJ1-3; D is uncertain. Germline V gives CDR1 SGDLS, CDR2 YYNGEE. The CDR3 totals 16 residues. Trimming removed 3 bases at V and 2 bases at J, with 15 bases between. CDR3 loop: CASSAEPGWAGNTIYF. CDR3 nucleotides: TGTGCCAGCAGCGCGGAACCGGGATGGGCTGGAAACACCATATATTTT.

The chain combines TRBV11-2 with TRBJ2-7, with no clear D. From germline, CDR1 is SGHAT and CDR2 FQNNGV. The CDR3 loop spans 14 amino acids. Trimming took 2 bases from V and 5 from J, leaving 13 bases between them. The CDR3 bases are TGTGCCAGCAGCTTAAGCCCAGGTTCAGACGAGCAGTACTTC. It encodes CASSLSPGSDEQYF. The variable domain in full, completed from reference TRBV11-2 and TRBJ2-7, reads EAGVAQSPRYKIIEKRQSVAFWCNPISGHATLYWYQQILGQGPKLLIQFQNNGVVDDSQLPKDRFSAERLKGVDSTLKIQPAKLEDSAVYLCASSLSPGSDEQYFGPGTRLTVT.

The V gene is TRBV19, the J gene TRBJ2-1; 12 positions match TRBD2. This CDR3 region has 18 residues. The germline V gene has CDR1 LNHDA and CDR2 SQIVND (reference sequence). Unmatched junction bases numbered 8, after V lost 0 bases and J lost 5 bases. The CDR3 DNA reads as TGTGCCAGTAGTATAGATCCTCCTAGCGGGGGGGGCAACAATGAGCAGTTCTTC. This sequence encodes CASSIDPPSGGGNNEQFF.

The CDR3 loop is CSAKIQKRGGPTDTQYF. The CDR3 DNA is TGCAGTGCCAAGATCCAAAAGCGGGGGGGCCCGACAGATACGCAGTATTTT. The V and J genes are TRBV20-1 and TRBJ2-3, with 10 bases that match TRBD2. The length of the CDR3 is 17 residues. V was clipped by 6 bases and J by 3 bases; unmatched bases: 15. Germline CDR1 reads DFQATT; CDR2 reads SNEGSKA (reference sequence).